Each of the 2 T cell receptor beta chains below was sequenced from the same sample in a study of blood T cells in healthy people across ages. Together with a sample-barcoded 5' primer, a J-beta primer mix was included in a second PCR lasting roughly 6 to 12 cycles. TCRdb itself ran the 5' RACE reads through MiXCR, one entry per CDR3 protein. In the table there are around 780,000 distinct CDR3 sequences, more than 50% of which are singletons. Sequencing was performed on blood. These receptors were taken from a man aged 40-50 years in good health.

The genes are TRBV5-4 and TRBJ1-4; D ambiguous. The CDR3 totals 15 residues. The germline CDR1 and CDR2 sequences are SGHNT and YYREEE (reference sequence). V was pared by 3 bases and J by 8 bases, with 17 bases between. The CDR3 DNA follows: TGTGCCAGCAGCTCCCGACGGGGAGATGAAGAAAAACTGTTTTTT. This encodes CASSSRRGDEEKLFF.

The rearrangement uses TRBV7-3 and TRBJ1-1; D gene unclear. V dropped 1 base and J dropped 11 bases, with 17 bases sitting between them. Germline V lookup: CDR1 SGHTA, CDR2 FQGTGA. This CDR3 spans 14 amino acids. The CDR3 coding sequence is TGTGCCAGCAGCTTAAGCCCGAGTTTGGAGAGCGCTTTCTTT. This encodes CASSLSPSLESAFF.